This T cell receptor beta chain was obtained from a study of T cell repertoires in cytomegalovirus infection. Study-wide background: CMV infection together with matching HLA type was indicated by public TCR beta signatures.

General observations from the study: The response measured ex vivo was dominated by TCR beta clonotypes (HLA-C-restricted and CMV-specific).

TCRdb re-called the reads with MiXCR, one entry per CDR3 protein. The sample contains roughly 720,000 distinct CDR3 sequences, 35% of which appear only once. This clonotype was detected a few times. Its antigen remains unknown. This CDR3 region has 13 residues. CDR1 LNHDA and CDR2 SQIVND come from the germline V gene (reference sequence). V lost 8 bases, J lost 0 bases, and 8 bases lay in between. The chain joins TRBV19 to TRBJ2-4; weak D call: TRBD2 (5 bases). The sequenced material came from PBMCs. The receptor was isolated from a human donor in good health (CMV status not recorded). Some clones in this sample may be carry-over from other donors' samples. CDR3 sequence (DNA): TGTGCCAGTGCGGGTCGAGCCAAAAACATTCAGTACTTC. This gives the protein CASAGRAKNIQYF.